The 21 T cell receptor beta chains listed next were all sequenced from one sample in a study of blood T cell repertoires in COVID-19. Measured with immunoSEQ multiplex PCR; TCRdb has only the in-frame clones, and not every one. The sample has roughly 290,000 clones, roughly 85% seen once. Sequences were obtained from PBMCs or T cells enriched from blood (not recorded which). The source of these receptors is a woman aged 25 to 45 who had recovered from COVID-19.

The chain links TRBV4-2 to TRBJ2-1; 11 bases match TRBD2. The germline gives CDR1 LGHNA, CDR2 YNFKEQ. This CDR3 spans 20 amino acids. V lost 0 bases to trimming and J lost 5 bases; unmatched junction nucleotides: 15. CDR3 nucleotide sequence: TGTGCCAGCAGCCAAGAGTTGGGCAGGGGCAAGACTAGCGGGAACAATGAGCAGTTCTTC. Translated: CASSQELGRGKTSGNNEQFF.

In nucleotides, the CDR3 is TGCGCCAGCAGTCACTCTATGCCAGGCAGCAATCAGCCCCAGCATTTT. Translating gives CASSHSMPGSNQPQHF. The genes are TRBV23-1 and TRBJ1-5; D is unresolved. TRBV23-1 qualifies as an ORF whose function is uncertain. CDR3 length: 16 amino acids. V lost 3 bases, J lost 1 base, and 13 bases lay in between.

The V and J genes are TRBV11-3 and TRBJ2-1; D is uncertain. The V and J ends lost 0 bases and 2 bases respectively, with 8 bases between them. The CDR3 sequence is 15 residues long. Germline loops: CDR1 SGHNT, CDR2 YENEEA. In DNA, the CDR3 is TGTGCCAGCAGCTTAGACCCGACTGCCTACAATGAGCAGTTCTTC. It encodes CASSLDPTAYNEQFF.

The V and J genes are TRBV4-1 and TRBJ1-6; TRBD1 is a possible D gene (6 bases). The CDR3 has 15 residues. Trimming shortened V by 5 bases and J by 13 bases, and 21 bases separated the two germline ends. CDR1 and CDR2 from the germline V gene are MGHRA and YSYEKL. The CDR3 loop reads CASSLQGFGVDPLHF. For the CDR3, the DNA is TGCGCCAGCAGCTTACAGGGCTTTGGAGTGGATCCCCTCCACTTT.

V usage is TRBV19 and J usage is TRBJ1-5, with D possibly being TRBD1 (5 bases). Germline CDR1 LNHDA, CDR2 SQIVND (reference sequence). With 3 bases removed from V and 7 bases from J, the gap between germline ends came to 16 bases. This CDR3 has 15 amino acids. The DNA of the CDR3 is TGTGCCAGTAGTATCTCAGGCAGGCAGGGCCAGCCCCAGCATTTT. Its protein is CASSISGRQGQPQHF.

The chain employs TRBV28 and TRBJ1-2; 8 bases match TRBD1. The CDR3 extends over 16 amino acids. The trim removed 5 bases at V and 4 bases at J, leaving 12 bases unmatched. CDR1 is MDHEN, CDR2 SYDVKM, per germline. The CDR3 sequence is CASSTTVRGRVYGYTF. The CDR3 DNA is TGTGCCAGCAGTACCACCGTCAGGGGGCGGGTCTATGGCTACACCTTC.

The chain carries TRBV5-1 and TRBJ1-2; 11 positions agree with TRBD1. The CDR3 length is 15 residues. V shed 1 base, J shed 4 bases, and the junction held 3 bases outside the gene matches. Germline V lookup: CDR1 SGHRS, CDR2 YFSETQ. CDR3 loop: CASSLSGTGGYGYTF. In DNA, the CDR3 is TGCGCCAGCAGCTTGTCCGGGACAGGGGGCTATGGCTACACCTTC.

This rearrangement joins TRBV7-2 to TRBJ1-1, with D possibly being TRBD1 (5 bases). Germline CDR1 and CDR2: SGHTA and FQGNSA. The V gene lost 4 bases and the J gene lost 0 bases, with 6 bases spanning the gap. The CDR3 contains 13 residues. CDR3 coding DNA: TGTGCCAGCAGCTCGACAGTGAACACTGAAGCTTTCTTT. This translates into CASSSTVNTEAFF.

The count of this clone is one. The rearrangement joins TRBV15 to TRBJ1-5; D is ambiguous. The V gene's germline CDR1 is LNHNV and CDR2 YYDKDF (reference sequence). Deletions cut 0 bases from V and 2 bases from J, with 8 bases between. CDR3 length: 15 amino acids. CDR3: CATSRDLQGNQPQHF. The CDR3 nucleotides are TGTGCCACCAGCAGAGATCTCCAGGGCAATCAGCCCCAGCATTTT.

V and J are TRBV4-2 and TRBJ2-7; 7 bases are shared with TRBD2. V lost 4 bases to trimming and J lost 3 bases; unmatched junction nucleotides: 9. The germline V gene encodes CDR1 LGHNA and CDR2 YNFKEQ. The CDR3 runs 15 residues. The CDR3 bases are TGTGCCAGCAGCCCCCCGAGGACTAGTATCTACGAGCAGTACTTC. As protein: CASSPPRTSIYEQYF.

The CDR3 sequence is CASRVTGLSTDTQYF. In DNA, the CDR3 is TGTGCCAGCAGAGTGACAGGGCTGAGCACAGATACGCAGTATTTT. The chain recombines TRBV19 with TRBJ2-3, with 7 bases aligning to TRBD1. This CDR3 is 15 amino acids long. Per germline, CDR1 LNHDA and CDR2 SQIVND (reference sequence). Germline trimming cut 9 bases from V and 0 bases from J; bases unmatched to any gene: 9.

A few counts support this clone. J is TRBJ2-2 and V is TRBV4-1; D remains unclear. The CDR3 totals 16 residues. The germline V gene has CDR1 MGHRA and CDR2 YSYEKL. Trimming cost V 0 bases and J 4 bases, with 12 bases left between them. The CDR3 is CASSQDLQARTGELFF. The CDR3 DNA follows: TGCGCCAGCAGCCAAGATCTCCAGGCCCGCACCGGGGAGCTGTTTTTT.

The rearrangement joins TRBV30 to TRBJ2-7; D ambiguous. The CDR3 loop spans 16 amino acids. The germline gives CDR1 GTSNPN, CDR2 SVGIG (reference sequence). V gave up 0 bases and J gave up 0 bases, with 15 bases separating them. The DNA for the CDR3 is TGTGCCTGGAGTGTCCCCGGCAGAGGAAGCTCCTACGAGCAGTACTTC. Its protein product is CAWSVPGRGSSYEQYF.

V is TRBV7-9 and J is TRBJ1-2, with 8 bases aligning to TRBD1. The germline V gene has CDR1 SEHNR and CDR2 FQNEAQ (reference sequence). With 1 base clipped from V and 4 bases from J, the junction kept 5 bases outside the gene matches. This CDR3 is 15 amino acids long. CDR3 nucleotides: TGTGCCAGCAGCTTAGGAGCAGGGGGCGGCTATGGCTACACCTTC. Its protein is CASSLGAGGGYGYTF.

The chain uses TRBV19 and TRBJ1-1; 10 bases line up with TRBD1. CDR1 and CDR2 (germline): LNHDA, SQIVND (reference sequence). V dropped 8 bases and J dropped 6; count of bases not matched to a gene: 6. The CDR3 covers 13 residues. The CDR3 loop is CASFGDRGSEAFF. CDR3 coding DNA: TGTGCCAGTTTCGGGGACAGGGGTTCTGAAGCTTTCTTT.

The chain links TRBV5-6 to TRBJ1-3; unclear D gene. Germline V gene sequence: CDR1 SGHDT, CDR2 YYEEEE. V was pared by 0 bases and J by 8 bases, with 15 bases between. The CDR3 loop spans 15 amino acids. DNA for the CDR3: TGTGCCAGCAGCTTGGGGAAAAGGAGAGGTCACACCATATATTTT. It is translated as CASSLGKRRGHTIYF.

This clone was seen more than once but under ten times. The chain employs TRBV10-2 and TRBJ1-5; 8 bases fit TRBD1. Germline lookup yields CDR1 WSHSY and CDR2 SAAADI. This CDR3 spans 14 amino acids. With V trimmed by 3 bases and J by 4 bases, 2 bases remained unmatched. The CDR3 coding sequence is TGCGCCAGCAGTGATGACAGGGGAAATCAGCCCCAGCATTTT. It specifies CASSDDRGNQPQHF.

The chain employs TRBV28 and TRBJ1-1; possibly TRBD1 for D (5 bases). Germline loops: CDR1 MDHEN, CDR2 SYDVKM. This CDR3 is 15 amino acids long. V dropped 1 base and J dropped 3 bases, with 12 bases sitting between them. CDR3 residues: CASSLYLGGDTEAFF. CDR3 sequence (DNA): TGTGCCAGCAGTTTATATCTCGGGGGGGACACTGAAGCTTTCTTT.

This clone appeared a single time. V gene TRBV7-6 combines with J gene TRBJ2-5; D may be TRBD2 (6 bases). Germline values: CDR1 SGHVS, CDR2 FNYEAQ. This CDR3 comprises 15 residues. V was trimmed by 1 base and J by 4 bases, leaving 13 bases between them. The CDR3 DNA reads TGTGCCAGCAGCTTAGTTCATGCGGGGCTAGAGACCCAGTACTTC. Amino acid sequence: CASSLVHAGLETQYF. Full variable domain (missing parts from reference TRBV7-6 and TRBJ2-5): GAGVSQSPRYKVTKRGQDVALRCDPISGHVSLYWYRQALGQGPEFLTYFNYEAQQDKSGLPNDRFSAERPEGSISTLTIQRTEQRDSAMYRCASSLVHAGLETQYFGPGTRLLVL.

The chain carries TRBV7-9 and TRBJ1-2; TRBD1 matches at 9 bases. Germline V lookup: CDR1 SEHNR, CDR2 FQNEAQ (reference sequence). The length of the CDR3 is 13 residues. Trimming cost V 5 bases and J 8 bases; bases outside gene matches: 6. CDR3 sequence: CASSASGTGGYTF. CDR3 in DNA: TGTGCCAGCAGCGCCAGCGGGACAGGGGGCTACACCTTC.

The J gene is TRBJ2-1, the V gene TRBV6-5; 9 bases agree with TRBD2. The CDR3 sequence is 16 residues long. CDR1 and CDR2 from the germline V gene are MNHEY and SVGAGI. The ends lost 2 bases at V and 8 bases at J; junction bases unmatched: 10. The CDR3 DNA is TGTGCCAGCAGTTACGAAGCGGGAGGCCGGTCCGATGAGCAGTTCTTC. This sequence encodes CASSYEAGGRSDEQFF.